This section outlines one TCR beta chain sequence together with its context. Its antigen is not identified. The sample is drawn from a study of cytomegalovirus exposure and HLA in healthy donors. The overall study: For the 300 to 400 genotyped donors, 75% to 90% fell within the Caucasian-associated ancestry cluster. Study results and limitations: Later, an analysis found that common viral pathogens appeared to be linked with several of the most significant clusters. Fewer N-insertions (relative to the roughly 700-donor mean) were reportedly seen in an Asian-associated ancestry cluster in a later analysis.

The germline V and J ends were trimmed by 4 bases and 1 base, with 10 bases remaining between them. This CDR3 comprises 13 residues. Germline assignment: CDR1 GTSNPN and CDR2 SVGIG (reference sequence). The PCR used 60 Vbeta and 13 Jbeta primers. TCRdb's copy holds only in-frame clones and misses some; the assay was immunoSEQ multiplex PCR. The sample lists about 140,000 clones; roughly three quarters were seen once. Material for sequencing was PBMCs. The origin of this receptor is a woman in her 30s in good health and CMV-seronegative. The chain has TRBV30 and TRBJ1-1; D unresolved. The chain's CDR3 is CAWKNIQNTEAFF. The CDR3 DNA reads TGTGCCTGGAAGAACATACAGAACACTGAAGCTTTCTTT.